The rows below give T cell receptor beta chains drawn from one sample of a study of siplizumab effects on memory and regulatory T cells. Here immunoSEQ multiplex PCR was the method, and the copy in TCRdb shows in-frame clones only, minus some. Counted here are under 100,000 clones, around 94% occurring once; the ten biggest clones make up approximately 1.5%. Source material: non-Treg CD4+ T cells sorted from blood. Receptor source: a human donor in good health. Each CDR3 is given with its conserved first and last residue. Fields, in order: clone size, V gene, J gene, D gene, CDR3 length, CDR3 DNA, CDR3 protein. The D gene is left open where the match is weak. Not all rows give a size; the values are once, few, many and, for expanded clones, a class.

.	TRBV6-5	TRBJ1-1	.	13	TGTGCCAGCAGTTACGGTGGGGAAGTTGAAGCTTTCTTT	CASSYGGEVEAFF
.	TRBV5-4	TRBJ1-4	.	15	TGTGCCAGCAGCGTCCGTGGGGGGGGAATTGAAAAACTGTTTTTT	CASSVRGGGIEKLFF
once	TRBV7-3	TRBJ2-1	TRBD2	16	TGTGCCAGCAGCTCCGCTAGCGGGAGGATCTACAATGAGCAGTTCTTC	CASSSASGRIYNEQFF
.	TRBV11-3	TRBJ2-5	.	14	TGTGCCAGCAGCTTAGCGGGCGGGTCAGAGACCCAGTACTTC	CASSLAGGSETQYF
.	TRBV29-1	TRBJ2-7	.	11	TGCAGCGCTAAATTAGCGGACGAGCAGTACTTC	CSAKLADEQYF
once	TRBV6-6	TRBJ1-4	.	16	TGTGCCAGCAGTTACCGTCACACGGGGGGCGGGGAAAAACTGTTTTTT	CASSYRHTGGGEKLFF
.	TRBV7-2	TRBJ1-2	.	13	TGTGCCAGCAGCACCAGGGCCCTCTTTGGCTACACCTTC	CASSTRALFGYTF
.	TRBV7-6	TRBJ1-5	.	15	TGTGCCAGCAGCCCTACGATTTTTGGCAATCAGCCCCAGCATTTT	CASSPTIFGNQPQHF
.	TRBV5-6	TRBJ2-5	TRBD1	14	TGTGCCAGCACCTGGACAGGAGTCGGAGAGACCCAGTACTTC	CASTWTGVGETQYF
.	TRBV11-2	TRBJ2-5	.	12	TGTGCCAGCAGCTTAGGACTAGAGACCCAGTACTTC	CASSLGLETQYF
.	TRBV27	TRBJ2-7	TRBD2	13	TGTGCCAGCAGGCAACAGACTAGCTCCGAGCAGTACTTC	CASRQQTSSEQYF
few	TRBV6-5	TRBJ2-7	TRBD2	14	TGTGCCAGCAGTTACTCGGCGGGAGAGAGGGAGCAGTACTTC	CASSYSAGEREQYF
.	TRBV7-2	TRBJ1-3	.	13	TGTGCCAGCAGCTTTTCACGGGGGAACACCATATATTTT	CASSFSRGNTIYF
.	TRBV6-1	TRBJ1-3	.	14	TGTGCCAGCGGCCGGGAAAACTCCGGAAACACCATATATTTT	CASGRENSGNTIYF
.	TRBV2	TRBJ2-7	.	15	TGTGCCAGCAGTGACGACGGAATATCCTCCTACGAGCAGTACTTC	CASSDDGISSYEQYF
.	TRBV5-1	TRBJ2-1	.	14	TGCGCCAGCAGCGTGATTCCATTGGGGAATGAGCAGTTCTTC	CASSVIPLGNEQFF
.	TRBV15	TRBJ1-2	.	14	TGTGCCACCAGCCGCGACGCTCAGGACGGTGGCTACACCTTC	CATSRDAQDGGYTF
once	TRBV29-1	TRBJ1-3	.	13	TGCAGCGTTGTAAGGACACCTGGAAACACCATATATTTT	CSVVRTPGNTIYF
.	TRBV7-2	TRBJ2-1	.	15	TGTGCCAGCAGCTTAAGCGGGCCCATTTACAATGAGCAGTTCTTC	CASSLSGPIYNEQFF
.	TRBV6-1	TRBJ1-1	TRBD1	15	TGTGCCAGCAGTACCCGGACAGGGGGCTACGCTGAAGCTTTCTTT	CASSTRTGGYAEAFF
.	TRBV19	TRBJ1-1	.	14	TGTGCCAGTAGTATAGTCAGGACAGCCGATGAAGCTTTCTTT	CASSIVRTADEAFF
.	TRBV19	TRBJ1-5	TRBD1	15	TGTGCCAGTAGTATAGTCGGGACAGGACTTCAGCCCCAGCATTTT	CASSIVGTGLQPQHF
.	TRBV11-2	TRBJ2-7	TRBD1	14	TGTGCCAGCAAAATCGGACAGGGGGCCTACGAGCAGTACTTC	CASKIGQGAYEQYF
.	TRBV9	TRBJ2-7	TRBD1	15	TGTGCCAGCAGCCCGAGGACAGGGAGTTCCTACGAGCAGTACTTC	CASSPRTGSSYEQYF
.	TRBV28	TRBJ1-1	TRBD1	15	TGTGCCAGCACCCTACAGGGGGCGTCGGGCACTGAAGCTTTCTTT	CASTLQGASGTEAFF
once	TRBV19	TRBJ2-7	.	14	TGTGCCAGTAGTACCACTAGGGGATCCTACGAGCAGTACTTC	CASSTTRGSYEQYF
.	TRBV14	TRBJ1-2	TRBD1	16	TGTGCCAGCAGCTACCGGACAGGGCGTCTAGAATCTGGCTACACCTTC	CASSYRTGRLESGYTF
.	TRBV5-5	TRBJ2-2	.	14	TGTGCCAGCAGCTCGACCCTAATCGGCGGGGAGCTGTTTTTT	CASSSTLIGGELFF
.	TRBV19	TRBJ1-5	.	14	TGTGCCAGTAGTTTATCCGGGGCAGGTCAGCCCCAGCATTTT	CASSLSGAGQPQHF
.	TRBV28	TRBJ1-3	.	15	TGTGCCAGCAGTTTCGGCGGGCCCTCTGGAAACACCATATATTTT	CASSFGGPSGNTIYF
.	TRBV5-1	TRBJ1-4	TRBD1	14	TGCGCCAGCAGCTTGGCAGGGGGGAATGAAAAACTGTTTTTT	CASSLAGGNEKLFF
.	TRBV6-6	TRBJ1-1	.	15	TGTGCCAGCAGCCTACAGGGAAGAGGGAACACTGAAGCTTTCTTT	CASSLQGRGNTEAFF